What follows are 4 T cell receptor beta chains derived from one specimen sequenced in a study of T cells after yellow fever vaccination (dated by TCRdb to between 2018 and 2020). The library was obtained by 5' RACE. The sample was run on an Illumina NovaSeq 6000. The public reads were quality trimmed at Q25 with fastp and then assembled into clones with MiXCR by TCRdb, keeping productive beta chains. Identical CDR3 protein sequences are pooled into one entry, listed with their most common genes and DNA. The sample yields around 320,000 distinct CDR3 sequences; 4% to 5.5% were counted once. Roughly a fifth of the sample belongs to the ten largest clones. Interpreted using the paper, the treatment or condition label stands for: live attenuated yellow fever vaccine strain. Sequencing used PBMCs, obtained 15 days after the yellow fever booster vaccination. The receptors stem from a man younger than 35 who received the YFV17D yellow fever vaccine.

This clonotype has at least ten counts. The rearrangement joins TRBV20-1 to TRBJ1-1, with D uncertain. Per the germline V gene, CDR1 is DFQATT and CDR2 is SNEGSKA (reference sequence). This CDR3 region has 11 residues. V shed 5 bases and J shed 5 bases, with 9 bases lying between them. CDR3 loop: CSAPIYTEAFF. DNA of the CDR3: TGCAGTGCTCCAATTTATACTGAAGCTTTCTTT.

This clonotype was observed many times. The chain combines TRBV5-4 with TRBJ2-7, with 8 positions matching TRBD2. With V trimmed by 2 bases and J by 6 bases, 10 bases remained unmatched. Germline values: CDR1 SGHNT, CDR2 YYREEE (reference sequence). CDR3 length: 15 residues. The CDR3 loop reads CASSLHPGTRGEQYV. In DNA, the CDR3 is TGTGCCAGCAGCTTACATCCCGGGACTAGAGGCGAGCAGTACGTC.

The V gene is TRBV7-2, the J gene TRBJ1-6; 10 bases agree with TRBD1. The CDR3 has 15 residues. The J segment lost 8 bases and the V segment lost 5 bases, leaving 6 bases of the junction unmatched. Germline V gene data show CDR1 as SGHTA and CDR2 as FQGNSA. CDR3 DNA: TGTGCCAGCAGCCAAAGGACAGGGGGAGATTCACCCCTCCACTTT. This codes for CASSQRTGGDSPLHF.

Notes on this clonotype: A much larger clone lies a single base off, so this may be a read error. The gene calls are TRBV14 and TRBJ2-3; D gene ambiguous. CDR1 and CDR2 from the germline V gene are SGHDN and FVKESK. V lost 1 base and J lost 4, with 3 bases in between. This CDR3 spans 12 amino acids. This chain's CDR3 is CASSQAPDTQYF. As DNA, the CDR3 is TGTGCCAGCAGCCAAGCTCCAGATACGCAGTATTTT.